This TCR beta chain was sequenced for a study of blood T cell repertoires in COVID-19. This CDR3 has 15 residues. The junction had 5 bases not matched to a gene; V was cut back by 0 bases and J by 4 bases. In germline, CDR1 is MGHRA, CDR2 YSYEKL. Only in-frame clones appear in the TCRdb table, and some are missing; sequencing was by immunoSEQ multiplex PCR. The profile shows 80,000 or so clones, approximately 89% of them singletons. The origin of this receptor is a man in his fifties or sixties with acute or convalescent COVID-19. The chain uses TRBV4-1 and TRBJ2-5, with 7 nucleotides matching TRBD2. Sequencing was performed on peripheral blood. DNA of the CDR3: TGCGCCAGCAGCCAAGAGGCGGGGGTCATAGAGACCCAGTACTTC. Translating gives CASSQEAGVIETQYF.